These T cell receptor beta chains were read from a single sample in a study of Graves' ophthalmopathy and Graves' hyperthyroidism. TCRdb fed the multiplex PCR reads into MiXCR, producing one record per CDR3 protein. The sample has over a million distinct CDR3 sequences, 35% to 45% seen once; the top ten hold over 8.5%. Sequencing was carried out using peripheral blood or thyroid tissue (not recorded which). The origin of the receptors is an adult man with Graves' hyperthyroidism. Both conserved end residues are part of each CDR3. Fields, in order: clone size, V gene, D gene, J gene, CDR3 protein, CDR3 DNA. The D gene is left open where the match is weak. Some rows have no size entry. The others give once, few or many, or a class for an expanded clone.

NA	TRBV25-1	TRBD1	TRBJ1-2	CASERTGPTNYGYTF	TGTGCCAGCGAAAGGACAGGGCCTACAAACTATGGCTACACCTTC
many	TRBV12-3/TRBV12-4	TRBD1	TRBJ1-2	CASSYEDRGISNYGYTF	TGTGCCAGCAGCTACGAGGACAGGGGCATTTCTAACTATGGCTACACCTTC
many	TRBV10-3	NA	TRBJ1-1	CAIREDSITEAFF	TGTGCCATCAGGGAAGACAGTATTACTGAAGCTTTCTTT
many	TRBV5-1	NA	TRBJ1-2	CASSLDRELGYGYTF	TGCGCCAGCAGCTTGGACAGGGAACTGGGCTATGGCTACACCTTC
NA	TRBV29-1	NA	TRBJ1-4	CSGLRATNEKLFF	TGCAGCGGACTCAGGGCTACTAATGAAAAACTGTTTTTT
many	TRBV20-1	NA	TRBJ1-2	CSARPANYGYTF	TGCAGTGCTAGGCCGGCTAACTATGGCTACACCTTC
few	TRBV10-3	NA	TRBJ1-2	CAISQGKGYTF	TGTGCCATCAGCCAGGGGAAGGGCTACACCTTC
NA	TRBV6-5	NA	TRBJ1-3	CASSYSGGPGNTIYF	TGTGCCAGCAGTTACTCTGGTGGTCCTGGAAACACCATATATTTT
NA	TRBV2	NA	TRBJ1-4	CASGGINEKLFF	TGTGCCAGCGGGGGCATTAATGAAAAACTGTTTTTT
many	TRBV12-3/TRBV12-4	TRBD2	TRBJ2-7	CASSPEAGGPYEQYF	TGTGCCAGCAGTCCGGAAGCGGGAGGGCCCTACGAGCAGTACTTC
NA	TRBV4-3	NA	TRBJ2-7	CASSQDLGNYEQYF	TGCGCCAGCAGCCAAGATCTCGGGAATTACGAGCAGTACTTC
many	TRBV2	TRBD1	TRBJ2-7	CASRVWDSEQYF	TGTGCCAGCAGGGTTTGGGACAGCGAGCAGTACTTC
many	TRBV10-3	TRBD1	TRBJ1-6	CAADPGQGTPLHF	TGTGCCGCCGACCCGGGACAGGGGACACCCCTCCACTTT
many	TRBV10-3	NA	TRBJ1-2	CAISEANGYTF	TGTGCCATCAGTGAGGCGAATGGCTACACCTTC
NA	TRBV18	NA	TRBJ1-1	CASSPPSSNTEAFF	TGTGCCAGCTCACCACCTAGCAGCAACACTGAAGCTTTCTTT
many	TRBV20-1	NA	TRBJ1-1	CSAGGRERAEAFF	TGCAGTGCTGGCGGACGGGAGCGGGCTGAAGCTTTCTTT
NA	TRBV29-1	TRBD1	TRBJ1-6	CSVTGTRNSPLHF	TGCAGCGTGACAGGGACAAGAAATTCACCCCTCCACTTT
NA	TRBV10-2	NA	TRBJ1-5	CASREGLYNQPQHF	TGTGCCAGCAGGGAGGGCCTGTATAATCAGCCCCAGCATTTT
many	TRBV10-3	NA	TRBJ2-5	CAISEGEWETQYF	TGTGCCATCAGTGAGGGGGAATGGGAGACCCAGTACTTC
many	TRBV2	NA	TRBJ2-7	CASSVLGTEQYF	TGTGCCAGCAGTGTATTAGGGACCGAGCAGTACTTC
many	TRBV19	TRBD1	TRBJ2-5	CASSIDRTGQETQYF	TGTGCCAGTAGTATAGATCGGACAGGACAGGAGACCCAGTACTTC
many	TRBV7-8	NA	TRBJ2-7	CASSPRLFSYEQYF	TGTGCCAGCAGCCCGCGACTATTCTCCTACGAGCAGTACTTC
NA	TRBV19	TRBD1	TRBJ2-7	CASSGTGPSEQYF	TGTGCCAGTAGTGGGACAGGGCCCTCCGAGCAGTACTTC
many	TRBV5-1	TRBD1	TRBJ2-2	CANRQGESGELFF	TGCGCTAACCGACAGGGCGAGTCCGGGGAGCTGTTTTTT
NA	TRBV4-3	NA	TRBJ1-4	CASSRLRGGEEKLFF	TGCGCCAGCAGCCGCCTAAGAGGGGGGGAAGAAAAACTGTTTTTT
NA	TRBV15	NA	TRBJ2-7	CATSKDSYEQYF	TGTGCCACCAGCAAAGACAGTTACGAGCAGTACTTC
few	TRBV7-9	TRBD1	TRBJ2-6	CASRTDRGSGANVLTF	TGTGCCAGCAGGACGGACAGGGGATCTGGGGCCAACGTCCTGACTTTC
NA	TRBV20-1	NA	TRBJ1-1	CSAETGIAEAFF	TGCAGTGCTGAAACAGGGATAGCTGAAGCTTTCTTT
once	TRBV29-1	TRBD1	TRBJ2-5	CSVQHRGKTQYF	TGCAGCGTTCAACACAGGGGTAAGACCCAGTACTTC
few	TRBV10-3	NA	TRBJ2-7	CAISASSFDITYEQYF	TGTGCCATCAGTGCGTCCTCCTTTGACATAACCTACGAGCAGTACTTC
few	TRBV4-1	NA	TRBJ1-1	CASSLPYSEAFF	TGCGCCAGCAGCCTGCCTTACAGTGAAGCTTTCTTT
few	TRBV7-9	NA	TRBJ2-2	CASSLAQSAGAKNTGELFF	TGTGCCAGCAGCTTAGCACAGTCGGCAGGGGCGAAGAACACCGGGGAGCTGTTTTTT
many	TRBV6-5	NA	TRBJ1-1	CASSYLQANTEAFF	TGTGCCAGCAGTTACCTACAAGCGAACACTGAAGCTTTCTTT
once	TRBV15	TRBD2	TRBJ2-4	CATSTLAGDLKNIQYF	TGTGCCACCAGCACTCTAGCGGGAGACCTCAAAAACATTCAGTACTTC
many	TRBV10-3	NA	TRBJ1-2	CASSGSGTPYGYTF	TGTGCCAGCAGTGGGAGTGGAACTCCCTATGGCTACACCTTC
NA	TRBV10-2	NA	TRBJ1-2	CASSVTGKGYTF	TGCGCCAGCAGTGTGACGGGGAAAGGCTACACCTTC
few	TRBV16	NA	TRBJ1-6	CASSQGVGLNSPLHF	TGTGCCAGCAGCCAAGGGGTAGGGTTAAATTCACCCCTCCACTTT
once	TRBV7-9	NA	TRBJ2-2	CASSSGTRLPGELFF	TGTGCCAGCAGCTCCGGGACCCGGCTCCCCGGGGAGCTGTTTTTT
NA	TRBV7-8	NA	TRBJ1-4	CASSFRTATNEKLFF	TGTGCCAGCAGCTTTAGGACAGCAACTAATGAAAAACTGTTTTTT
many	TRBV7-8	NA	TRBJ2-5	CASSPYSRQETQYF	TGTGCCAGCAGCCCCTACTCCCGCCAAGAGACCCAGTACTTC